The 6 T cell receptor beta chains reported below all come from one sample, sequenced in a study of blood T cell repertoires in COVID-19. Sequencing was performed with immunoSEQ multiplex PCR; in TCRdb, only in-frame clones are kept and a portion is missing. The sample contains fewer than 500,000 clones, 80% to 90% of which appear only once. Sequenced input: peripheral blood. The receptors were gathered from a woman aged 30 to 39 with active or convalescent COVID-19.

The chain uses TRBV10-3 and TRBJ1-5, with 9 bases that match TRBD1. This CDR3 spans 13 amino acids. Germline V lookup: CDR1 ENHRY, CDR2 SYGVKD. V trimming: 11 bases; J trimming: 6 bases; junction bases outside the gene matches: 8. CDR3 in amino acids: CASTGGLGQPQHF. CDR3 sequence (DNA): TGTGCCTCGACAGGGGGATTAGGTCAGCCCCAGCATTTT.

The CDR3 protein is CASSLAASGSNEQYF. The CDR3 DNA reads as TGCGCCAGCAGCTTGGCCGCCAGCGGGAGTAATGAGCAGTACTTC. V usage is TRBV5-1 and J usage is TRBJ2-7; 8 nucleotides match TRBD2. This CDR3 contains 15 residues. Losses at the gene ends were 0 bases for V and 7 bases for J; bases not matched to a gene: 9. Germline-derived CDR1 and CDR2 are SGHRS and YFSETQ.

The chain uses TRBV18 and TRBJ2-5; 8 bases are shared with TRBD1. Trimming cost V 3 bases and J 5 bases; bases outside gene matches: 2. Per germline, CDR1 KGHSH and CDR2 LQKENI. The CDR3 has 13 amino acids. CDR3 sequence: CASSPAGGETQYF. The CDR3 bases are TGTGCCAGCTCACCCGCAGGGGGCGAGACCCAGTACTTC.

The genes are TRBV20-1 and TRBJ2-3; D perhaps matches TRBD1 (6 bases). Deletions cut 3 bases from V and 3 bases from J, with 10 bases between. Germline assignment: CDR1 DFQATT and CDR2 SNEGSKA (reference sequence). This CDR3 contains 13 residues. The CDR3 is CSASGGRTDTQYF. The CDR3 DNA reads TGCAGTGCTAGTGGGGGCAGAACAGATACGCAGTATTTT.

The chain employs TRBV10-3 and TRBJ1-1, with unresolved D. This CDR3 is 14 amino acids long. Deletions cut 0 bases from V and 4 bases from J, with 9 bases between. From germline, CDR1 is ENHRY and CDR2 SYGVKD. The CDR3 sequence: CAISESRETTEAFF. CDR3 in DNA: TGTGCCATCAGTGAGTCTCGGGAGACCACTGAAGCTTTCTTT.

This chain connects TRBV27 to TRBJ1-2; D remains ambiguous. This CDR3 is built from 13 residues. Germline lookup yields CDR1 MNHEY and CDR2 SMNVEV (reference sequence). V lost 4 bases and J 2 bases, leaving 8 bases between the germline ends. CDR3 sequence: CASSWSGNYGYTF. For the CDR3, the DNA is TGTGCCAGCAGTTGGTCGGGGAACTATGGCTACACCTTC.